The present TCR beta chain was sequenced within a study of T cell responses to AZD1222 COVID-19 vaccine. V was cut by 0 bases and J by 3 bases, with 9 bases left in between. Looked up from germline, CDR1 is LGHDT and CDR2 is YNNKEL (reference sequence). The CDR3 is made up of 15 amino acids. Some clones are missing from TCRdb's copy, which holds only in-frame ones; the method was immunoSEQ multiplex PCR. The sample carries 200,000 or so clones, approximately 93% recorded once. The sequence came from an adult who received the AZD1222 COVID-19 vaccine. The sample was peripheral blood, taken 28 days after the second AZD1222 dose. The rearrangement uses TRBV3-1 (or the pseudogene TRBV3-2) and TRBJ1-3, with no clear D. The CDR3 sequence: CASSQDGQNGNTIYF. Written as DNA, the CDR3 is TGTGCCAGCAGCCAAGATGGTCAAAATGGAAACACCATATATTTT.